This entry lists 8 T cell receptor beta chains sequenced from one sample in a study of shared clonotypes between healthy human individuals. Naive CD8 cells were CD45RO-negative, positively selected for CCR7, excluding terminally differentiated effector memory CD45RA+ cells. The data were produced by immunoSEQ multiplex PCR, yet TCRdb's version contains in-frame clones alone and is incomplete. The sample yields approximately 740,000 clones, 85% to 95% seen once. Material: naive CD8+ T cells sorted from blood. The receptors were gathered from a man younger than 45 in good health.

The DNA for the CDR3 is TGCGCCAGCAGCCAAGGTAATTCGGGGCCCCCTTTGGAGCAGTTCTTC. Encoded protein: CASSQGNSGPPLEQFF. The genes are TRBV4-1 and TRBJ2-1; D assignment may be TRBD1 or TRBD2 (5 bases each). Germline CDR1 is MGHRA and CDR2 is YSYEKL. This CDR3 comprises 16 residues. V lost 1 base, J lost 10 bases, and 20 bases lay in between.

This rearrangement joins TRBV27 to TRBJ2-5, with 12 bases matching TRBD1. CDR1 and CDR2 from the germline V gene are MNHEY and SMNVEV (reference sequence). The CDR3 spans 16 residues. Trimming cost V 5 bases and J 5 bases; bases outside gene matches: 9. The CDR3 sequence is CASSGRDRGRGETQYF. Written as DNA, the CDR3 is TGTGCCAGCAGTGGCCGGGACAGGGGGCGCGGTGAGACCCAGTACTTC.

V gene TRBV28 combines with J gene TRBJ2-3; D remains unclear. V was pared by 3 bases and J by 2 bases, with 9 bases between. This CDR3 is 14 amino acids long. The germline gives CDR1 MDHEN, CDR2 SYDVKM. As DNA, the CDR3 is TGTGCCAGCAGTTTCGTTAGATACACAGATACGCAGTATTTT. As protein: CASSFVRYTDTQYF.

The chain recombines TRBV28 with TRBJ2-1, with D possibly matching TRBD1 (6 bases). The CDR3 has 19 residues. The germline V and J ends were trimmed by 6 bases and 0 bases, with 24 bases remaining between them. CDR1 is MDHEN and CDR2 is SYDVKM in the germline V gene. The CDR3: CASRTDRLPPSSSYNEQFF. The CDR3 coding sequence is TGTGCCAGCAGAACCGACAGGTTGCCACCCTCGAGCTCCTACAATGAGCAGTTCTTC.

To note about this clone: At the DNA level, this CDR3 is encoded by other sequences in the same sample as well. V is TRBV4-1 and J is TRBJ2-2; D is uncertain. The CDR3 is 14 amino acids. Trimming cost V 1 base and J 1 base, with 4 bases left between them. Germline loops: CDR1 MGHRA, CDR2 YSYEKL. CDR3 in amino acids: CASSQVRNTGELFF. CDR3 DNA: TGCGCCAGCAGCCAAGTTCGGAACACCGGGGAGCTGTTTTTT.

The chain carries TRBV9 and TRBJ2-1, with D maybe TRBD2 (7 bases). Germline loops: CDR1 SGDLS, CDR2 YYNGEE. The CDR3 extends over 18 amino acids. The V gene lost 0 bases and the J gene lost 0 bases, with 16 bases spanning the gap. For the CDR3, the DNA is TGTGCCAGCAGCGTAGATAGGGGGGGCGGGAGCTCCTACAATGAGCAGTTCTTC. It yields the protein CASSVDRGGGSSYNEQFF.

Concerning this clone itself: The same CDR3 can be traced to other DNA sequences in this sample. The rearrangement joins TRBV11-3 to TRBJ2-1; no firm D call. CDR3 length equals 15 residues. V was clipped by 0 bases and J by 0 bases, with 6 bases between them. Germline CDR1 reads SGHNT; CDR2 reads YENEEA. CDR3: CASSLDPSSYNEQFF. CDR3 DNA sequence: TGTGCCAGCAGCTTAGATCCTAGCTCCTACAATGAGCAGTTCTTC.

V gene TRBV28 combines with J gene TRBJ1-3, with 8 nucleotides matching TRBD1. This CDR3 has 19 residues. Germline-derived CDR1 and CDR2 are MDHEN and SYDVKM. V shed 3 bases and J 0 bases; nucleotides not matched to a gene: 13. In nucleotides, the CDR3 is TGTGCCAGCAGTTTTATGGGTTGGCAGGGGGCTCACTCTGGAAACACCATATATTTT. It is translated as CASSFMGWQGAHSGNTIYF.